This paragraph covers one T cell receptor (beta chain) sequence. Germline assignment: CDR1 SGHVS and CDR2 FNYEAQ. Unmatched junction bases numbered 4, after V lost 3 bases and J lost 9 bases. The CDR3 is 14 residues long. This entry comes from a study of CD8+CD57+ T cells in acquired aplastic anemia. The overall study: The sorted CD4+ and CD8+ cells yielded an average around 3.2 ug of DNA.

Genomic DNA was employed as the template in profiling TCR beta VDJ and CDR3. Using its own MiXCR run on the reads, TCRdb lists one record per CDR3 protein. Of approximately 130,000 distinct CDR3 sequences in the sample, under 65% were seen once. CD8+CD57+ cell expansion had been shown by flow cytometry in patients chosen for sequencing. This chain links TRBV7-6 with TRBJ1-6, with TRBD1 identical over 8 bases. This receptor was taken from a human donor with aplastic anemia. Material for sequencing was sorted CD4+, CD8+, or CD8+CD57+ T cells (not recorded which) from PBMCs. The CDR3 loop is CASSFQGAGSPLHF. CDR3 bases: TGTGCCAGCAGCTTCCAGGGGGCAGGTTCACCCCTCCACTTT.